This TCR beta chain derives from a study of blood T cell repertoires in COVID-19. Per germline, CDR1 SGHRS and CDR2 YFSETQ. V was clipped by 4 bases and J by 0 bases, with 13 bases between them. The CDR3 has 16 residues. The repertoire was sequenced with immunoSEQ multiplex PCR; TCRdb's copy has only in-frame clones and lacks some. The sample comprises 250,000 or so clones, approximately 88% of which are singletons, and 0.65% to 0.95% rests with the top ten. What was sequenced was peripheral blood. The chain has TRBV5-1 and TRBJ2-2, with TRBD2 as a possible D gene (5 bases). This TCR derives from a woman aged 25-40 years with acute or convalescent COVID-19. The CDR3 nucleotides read TGCGCCAGCAGCCGGACTTCTTTCGCGAACACCGGGGAGCTGTTTTTT. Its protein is CASSRTSFANTGELFF. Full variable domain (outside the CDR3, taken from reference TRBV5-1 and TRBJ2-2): KAGVTQTPRYLIKTRGQQVTLSCSPISGHRSVSWYQQTPGQGLQFLFEYFSETQRNKGNFPGRFSGRQFSNSRSEMNVSTLELGDSALYLCASSRTSFANTGELFFGEGSRLTVL.